One and the same sample provided the 13 T cell receptor beta chains below, sequenced in a study of T cell repertoires in cytomegalovirus infection. The antigens these receptors bind are not known. TCRdb itself ran the reads through MiXCR, one entry per CDR3 protein. The profile shows around 750,000 distinct CDR3 sequences, approximately 32% of them singletons. Specimen: cultured CD8+ T cells from PBMCs, collected from culture after CMV antigen stimulation. The receptors shown here come from a human donor in good health (CMV status not recorded). Some clones in this sample may be carry-over from other donors' samples.

The J gene is TRBJ1-1, the V gene TRBV19; D is possibly TRBD1 (6 bases). The V end lost 7 bases, the J end lost 0 bases, and 12 bases lay between the germline ends. Germline CDR1 is LNHDA and CDR2 is SQIVND (reference sequence). The CDR3 covers 14 residues. The CDR3 here is CASTGDDLNTEAFF. The CDR3 DNA follows: TGTGCCAGTACAGGGGATGACTTGAACACTGAAGCTTTCTTT.

This clonotype appeared once. The J gene is TRBJ2-1, the V gene TRBV10-3, with D hard to call. CDR3 length: 17 residues. Germline V CDR1 and CDR2: ENHRY, SYGVKD. V dropped 0 bases and J dropped 1 base, with 13 bases sitting between them. The CDR3 is CAISESGVGRSYNEQFF. Here the CDR3 DNA reads TGTGCCATCAGTGAGTCGGGCGTCGGAAGGTCCTACAATGAGCAGTTCTTC.

In this sample, this clonotype turned up a few times. The CDR3 spells CASSVIGTPYNEQFF. CDR3 in DNA: TGTGCCAGCAGCGTAATCGGGACACCTTACAATGAGCAGTTCTTC. The chain is built from TRBV9 and TRBJ2-1; D possibly corresponds to TRBD1 (6 bases). This CDR3 is 15 amino acids long. V shed 1 base and J shed 4 bases, with 12 bases lying between them. Per the germline V gene, CDR1 is SGDLS and CDR2 is YYNGEE.

J is TRBJ2-3 and V is TRBV2; D might be TRBD1 (6 bases). V was cut by 9 bases and J by 4 bases, with 14 bases left in between. The CDR3 runs 13 residues. The germline V gene encodes CDR1 SNHLY and CDR2 FYNNEI. CDR3 coding DNA: TGTGCCAGGAGCCCCAGGGGCCCAGATACGCAGTATTTT. It encodes CARSPRGPDTQYF. Looking up the rest from reference TRBV2 and TRBJ2-3 gives the full variable domain: EPEVTQTPSHQVTQMGQEVILRCVPISNHLYFYWYRQILGQKVEFLVSFYNNEISEKSEIFDDQFSVERPDGSNFTLKIRSTKLEDSAMYFCARSPRGPDTQYFGPGTRLTVL.

V is TRBV27 and J is TRBJ1-4, with a possible D match to TRBD1 (5 bases). Germline V gives CDR1 MNHEY, CDR2 SMNVEV (reference sequence). The CDR3 has 16 amino acids. V gave up 2 bases and J gave up 8 bases, with 18 bases separating them. As DNA, the CDR3 is TGTGCCAGCAGTTTACAACTGGCGGGGCAGCTAGAAAAACTGTTTTTT. As protein: CASSLQLAGQLEKLFF.

This clonotype showed up just a few times. The chain combines TRBV7-2 with TRBJ1-1; the D gene is possibly TRBD1 (6 bases). The CDR3 extends over 22 amino acids. Germline CDR1 reads SGHTA; CDR2 reads FQGNSA. V shed 2 bases and J shed 3 bases, with 34 bases lying between them. This CDR3 reads CASSLRGGVQGKSLRPDTEAFF. As DNA, the CDR3 is TGTGCCAGCAGCTTACGGGGGGGGGTTCAGGGGAAGTCGCTGAGGCCTGACACTGAAGCTTTCTTT. The entire variable domain, with the rest obtained from reference TRBV7-2 and TRBJ1-1, is as follows: GAGVSQSPSNKVTEKGKDVELRCDPISGHTALYWYRQSLGQGLEFLIYFQGNSAPDKSGLPSDRFSAERTGGSVSTLTIQRTQQEDSAVYLCASSLRGGVQGKSLRPDTEAFFGQGTRLTVV.

This clonotype came up many times. The rearrangement links TRBV27 to TRBJ2-5; either TRBD1 or TRBD2 may supply D (5 bases each). The CDR3 is 14 amino acids. V was trimmed by 5 bases and J by 7 bases, leaving 17 bases between them. Germline V lookup: CDR1 MNHEY, CDR2 SMNVEV (reference sequence). The CDR3 bases are TGTGCCAGCAGTCCTGGGACGTTCGTGAGGACCCAGTACTTC. Its protein product is CASSPGTFVRTQYF.

The V and J genes are TRBV19 and TRBJ2-7, with a weak D call TRBD2 (5 bases). The CDR3 contains 13 residues. Germline lookup yields CDR1 LNHDA and CDR2 SQIVND (reference sequence). V was clipped by 10 bases and J by 0 bases, with 13 bases between them. Here the CDR3 DNA reads TGTGCCACCACGGAGCGGAACTCCTACGAGCAGTACTTC. Its translation: CATTERNSYEQYF.

The chain carries TRBV27 and TRBJ2-1, with D maybe TRBD1 (5 bases). The CDR3 length is 14 residues. CDR1 and CDR2 (germline): MNHEY, SMNVEV (reference sequence). The germline V and J ends were trimmed by 3 bases and 5 bases, with 11 bases remaining between them. The DNA of the CDR3 is TGTGCCAGCAGTTTGCTTCGACAGAACAATGAGCAGTTCTTC. Translated, it gives CASSLLRQNNEQFF.

This clonotype appeared a few times. This sequence joins TRBV7-9 and TRBJ1-6, with D perhaps matching TRBD1 (6 bases). V lost 5 bases and J lost 6, with 14 bases in between. The CDR3 runs to 15 residues. Germline values: CDR1 SEHNR, CDR2 FQNEAQ (reference sequence). This CDR3 reads CASSHGGQVNSPLHF. CDR3 in DNA: TGTGCCAGCAGCCACGGGGGACAAGTTAATTCACCCCTCCACTTT.

This clonotype was recorded many times. Relative to the germline gene, one junction end is altered; a read error may explain this. The J gene is TRBJ2-5, the V gene TRBV7-7; TRBD2 aligns across 9 bases. The CDR3 is made up of 16 amino acids. In germline, CDR1 is SSHAT, CDR2 FNYEAQ (reference sequence). CDR3: CASIPGGLAGQETQYF. The DNA of the CDR3 is TGTGCTAGCATCCCCGGGGGGCTAGCGGGGCAAGAGACCCAGTACTTC.

This clonotype turned up a few times. The rearrangement uses TRBV6-5 and TRBJ1-4; 7 nucleotides line up with TRBD1. From germline, CDR1 is MNHEY and CDR2 SVGAGI. The CDR3 has 15 residues. V gave up 1 base and J gave up 3 bases; unmatched junction bases: 2. The DNA for the CDR3 is TGTGCCAGCAGTTACTGGGGACAGCCTAATGAAAAACTGTTTTTT. The encoded protein is CASSYWGQPNEKLFF.

The rearrangement uses TRBV6-1 and TRBJ1-6; TRBD1 is a possible D gene (5 bases). Deletions cut 4 bases from V and 12 bases from J, with 19 bases between. This CDR3 has 15 amino acids. Germline-derived CDR1 and CDR2 are MNHNS and SASEGT. The CDR3 sequence: CASSVTGTPAGPLHF. CDR3 coding DNA: TGTGCCAGCAGTGTCACCGGGACGCCAGCGGGACCCCTCCACTTT.